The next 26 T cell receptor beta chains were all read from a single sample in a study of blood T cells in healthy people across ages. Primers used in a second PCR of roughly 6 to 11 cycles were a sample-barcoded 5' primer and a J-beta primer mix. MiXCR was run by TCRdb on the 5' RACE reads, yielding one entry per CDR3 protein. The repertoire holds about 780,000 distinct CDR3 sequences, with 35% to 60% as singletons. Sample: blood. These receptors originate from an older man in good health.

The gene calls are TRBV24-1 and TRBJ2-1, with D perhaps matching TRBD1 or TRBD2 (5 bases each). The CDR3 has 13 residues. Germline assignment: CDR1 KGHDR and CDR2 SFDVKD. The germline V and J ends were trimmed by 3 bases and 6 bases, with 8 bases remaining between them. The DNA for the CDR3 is TGTGCCACCAGTGATGGGACGTTCAATGAGCAGTTCTTC. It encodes CATSDGTFNEQFF.

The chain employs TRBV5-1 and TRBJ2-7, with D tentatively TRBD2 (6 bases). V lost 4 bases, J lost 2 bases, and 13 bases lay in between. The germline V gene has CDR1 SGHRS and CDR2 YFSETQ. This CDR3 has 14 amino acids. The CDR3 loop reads CASSQLGRTYEQYF. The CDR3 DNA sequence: TGCGCCAGCAGCCAGTTGGGGAGGACCTACGAGCAGTACTTC.

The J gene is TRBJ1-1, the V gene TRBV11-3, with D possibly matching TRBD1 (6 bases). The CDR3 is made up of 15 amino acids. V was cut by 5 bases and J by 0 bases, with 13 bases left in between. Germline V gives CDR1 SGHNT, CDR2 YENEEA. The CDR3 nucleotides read TGTGCCAGCAGCAAGCCAGGGGCCATGAACACTGAAGCTTTCTTT. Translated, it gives CASSKPGAMNTEAFF.

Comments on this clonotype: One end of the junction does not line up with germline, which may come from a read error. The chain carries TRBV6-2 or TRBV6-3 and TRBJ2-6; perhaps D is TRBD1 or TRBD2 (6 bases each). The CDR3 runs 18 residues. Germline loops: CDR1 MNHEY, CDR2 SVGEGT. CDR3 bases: TGTGCCTGCAGTTACGGGGGACACCTGAGATCTGGGGCCAACGTCCTGACTTTC. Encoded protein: CACSYGGHLRSGANVLTF.

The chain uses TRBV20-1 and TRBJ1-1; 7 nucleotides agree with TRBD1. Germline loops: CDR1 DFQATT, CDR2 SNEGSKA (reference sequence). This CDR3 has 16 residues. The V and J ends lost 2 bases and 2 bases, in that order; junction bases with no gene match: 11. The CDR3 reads CSARRQPGQPNTEAFF. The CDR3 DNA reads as TGCAGTGCTAGACGCCAACCGGGACAGCCAAACACTGAAGCTTTCTTT.

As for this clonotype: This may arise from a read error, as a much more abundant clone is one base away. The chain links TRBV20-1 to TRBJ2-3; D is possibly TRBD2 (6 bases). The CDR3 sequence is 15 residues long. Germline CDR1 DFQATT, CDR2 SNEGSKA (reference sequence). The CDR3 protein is CSARLDGGNTGTQYF. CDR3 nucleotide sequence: TGCAGTGCTAGACTAGACGGAGGGAACACAGGTACGCAGTATTTT.

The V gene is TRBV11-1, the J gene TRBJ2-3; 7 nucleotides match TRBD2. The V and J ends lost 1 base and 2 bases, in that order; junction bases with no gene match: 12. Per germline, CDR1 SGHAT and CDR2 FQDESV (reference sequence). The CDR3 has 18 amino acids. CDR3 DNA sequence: TGTGCCAGCAGCTTAGAAACAGTGGGACTACCTTACACAGATACGCAGTATTTT. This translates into CASSLETVGLPYTDTQYF.

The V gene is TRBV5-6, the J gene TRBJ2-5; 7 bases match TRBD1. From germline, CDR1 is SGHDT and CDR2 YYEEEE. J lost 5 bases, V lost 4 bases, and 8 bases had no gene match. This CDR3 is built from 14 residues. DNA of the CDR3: TGTGCCAGCAGCACGACAGGGTTCGGGGAGACCCAGTACTTC. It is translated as CASSTTGFGETQYF.

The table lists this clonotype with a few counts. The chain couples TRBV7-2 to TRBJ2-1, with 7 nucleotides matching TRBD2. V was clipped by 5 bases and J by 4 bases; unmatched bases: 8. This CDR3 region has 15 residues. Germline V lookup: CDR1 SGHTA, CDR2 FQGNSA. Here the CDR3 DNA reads TGTGCCAGCAGCAAATCCGGGACTAAATACAATGAGCAGTTCTTC. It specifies CASSKSGTKYNEQFF.

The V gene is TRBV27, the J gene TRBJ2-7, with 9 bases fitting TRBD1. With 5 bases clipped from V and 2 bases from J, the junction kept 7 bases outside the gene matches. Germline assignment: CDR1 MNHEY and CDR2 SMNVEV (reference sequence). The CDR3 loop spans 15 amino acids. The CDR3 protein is CASSQGGTGTYEQYF. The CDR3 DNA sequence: TGTGCCAGCAGTCAAGGGGGGACAGGGACCTACGAGCAGTACTTC.

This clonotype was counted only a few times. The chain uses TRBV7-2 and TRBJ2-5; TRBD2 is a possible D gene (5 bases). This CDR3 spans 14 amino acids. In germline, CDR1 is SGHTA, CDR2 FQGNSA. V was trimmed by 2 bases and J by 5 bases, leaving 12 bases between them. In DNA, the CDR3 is TGTGCCAGCAGCTTAATAGGCGGGCCCGAGACCCAGTACTTC. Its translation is CASSLIGGPETQYF.

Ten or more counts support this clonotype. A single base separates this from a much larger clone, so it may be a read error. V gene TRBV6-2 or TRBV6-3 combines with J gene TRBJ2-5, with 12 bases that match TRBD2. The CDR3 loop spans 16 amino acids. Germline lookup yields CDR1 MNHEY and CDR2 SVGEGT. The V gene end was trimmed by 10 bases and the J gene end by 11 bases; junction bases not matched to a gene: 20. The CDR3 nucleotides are TGTGCCACCCAATTCAGACTAGCGGGGGTAAACAATGAGCAGTACTTC. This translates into CATQFRLAGVNNEQYF.

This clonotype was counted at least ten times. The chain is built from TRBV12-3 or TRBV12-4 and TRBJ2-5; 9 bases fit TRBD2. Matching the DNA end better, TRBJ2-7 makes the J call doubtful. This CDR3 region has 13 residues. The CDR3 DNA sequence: TGTGCCAGCAGTTCCAGCGGGAGGTACGAGCAGTACTTC. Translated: CASSSSGRYEQYF.

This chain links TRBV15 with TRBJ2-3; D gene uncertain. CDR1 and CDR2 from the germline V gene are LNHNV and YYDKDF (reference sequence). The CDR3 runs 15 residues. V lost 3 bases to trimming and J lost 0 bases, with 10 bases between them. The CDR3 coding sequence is TGTGCCACCAGCAGCCCGATAACTAGCACAGATACGCAGTATTTT. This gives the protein CATSSPITSTDTQYF.

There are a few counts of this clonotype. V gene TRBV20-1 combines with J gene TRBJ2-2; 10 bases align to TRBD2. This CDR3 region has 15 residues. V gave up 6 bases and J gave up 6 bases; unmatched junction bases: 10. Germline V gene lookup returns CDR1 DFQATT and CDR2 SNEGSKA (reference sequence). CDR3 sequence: CSAVHSGRVSGELFF. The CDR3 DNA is TGCAGTGCAGTCCACAGCGGGAGGGTATCCGGGGAGCTGTTTTTT.

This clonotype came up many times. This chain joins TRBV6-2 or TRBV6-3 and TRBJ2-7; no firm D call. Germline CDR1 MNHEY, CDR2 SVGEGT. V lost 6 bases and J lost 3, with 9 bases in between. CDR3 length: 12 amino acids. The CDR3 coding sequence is TGTGCCAGCAGCAACCAGATCTACGAGCAGTACTTC. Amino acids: CASSNQIYEQYF.

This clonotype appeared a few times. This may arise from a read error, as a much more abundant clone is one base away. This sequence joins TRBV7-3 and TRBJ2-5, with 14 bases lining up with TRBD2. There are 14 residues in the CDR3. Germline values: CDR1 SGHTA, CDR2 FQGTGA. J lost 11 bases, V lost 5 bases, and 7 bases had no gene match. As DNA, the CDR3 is TGTGCCAGCAGCCCGGGACTAGCGGGAGAGGAGCAGTACTTC. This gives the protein CASSPGLAGEEQYF.

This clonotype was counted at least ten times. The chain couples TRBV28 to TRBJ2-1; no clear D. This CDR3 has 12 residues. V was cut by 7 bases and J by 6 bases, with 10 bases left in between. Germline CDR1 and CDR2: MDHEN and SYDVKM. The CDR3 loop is CASNTRPNEQFF. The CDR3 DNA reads TGTGCCAGCAATACCCGGCCCAATGAGCAGTTCTTC.

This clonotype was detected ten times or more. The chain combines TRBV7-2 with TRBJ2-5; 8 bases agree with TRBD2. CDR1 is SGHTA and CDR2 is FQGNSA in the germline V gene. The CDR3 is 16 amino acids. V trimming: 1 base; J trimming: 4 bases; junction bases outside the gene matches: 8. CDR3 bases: TGTGCCAGCAGCTTAGGGGCGGGAGGTCTTTCAGAGACCCAGTACTTC. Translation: CASSLGAGGLSETQYF.

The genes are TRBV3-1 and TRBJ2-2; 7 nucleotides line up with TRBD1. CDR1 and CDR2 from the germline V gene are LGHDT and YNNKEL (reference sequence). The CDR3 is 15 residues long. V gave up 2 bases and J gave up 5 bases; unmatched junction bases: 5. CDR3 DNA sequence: TGTGCCAGCAGCCAACTAGACAGGGATACCGGGGAGCTGTTTTTT. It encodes CASSQLDRDTGELFF.

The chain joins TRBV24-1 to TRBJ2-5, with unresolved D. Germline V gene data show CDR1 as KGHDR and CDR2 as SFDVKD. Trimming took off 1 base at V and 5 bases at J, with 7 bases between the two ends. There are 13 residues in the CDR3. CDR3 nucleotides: TGTGCCACCAGTGATTTTGGATGGGAGACCCAGTACTTC. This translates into CATSDFGWETQYF.

Written as DNA, the CDR3 is TGCGCCAGCAGCCAGCAGGGACTAGCGTTCGATGAGCAGTACTTC. Translation: CASSQQGLAFDEQYF. The V call is TRBV5-1, the J call TRBJ2-5, with TRBD2 matching 10 bases. Germline assignment: CDR1 SGHRS and CDR2 YFSETQ. CDR3 length: 15 amino acids. With 4 bases clipped from V and 11 bases from J, the junction kept 14 bases outside the gene matches. Based on the CDR3 plus reference TRBV5-1 and TRBJ2-5, the full variable domain is KAGVTQTPRYLIKTRGQQVTLSCSPISGHRSVSWYQQTPGQGLQFLFEYFSETQRNKGNFPGRFSGRQFSNSRSEMNVSTLELGDSALYLCASSQQGLAFDEQYFGPGTRLLVL.

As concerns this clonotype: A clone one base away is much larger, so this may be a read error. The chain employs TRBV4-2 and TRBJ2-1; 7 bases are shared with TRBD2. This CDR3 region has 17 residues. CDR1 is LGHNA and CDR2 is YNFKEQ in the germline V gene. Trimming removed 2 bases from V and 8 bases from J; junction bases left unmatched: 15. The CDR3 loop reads CASSQTLAGWEPHEQFF. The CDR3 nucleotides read TGTGCCAGCAGCCAAACATTAGCGGGCTGGGAACCCCATGAGCAGTTCTTC.

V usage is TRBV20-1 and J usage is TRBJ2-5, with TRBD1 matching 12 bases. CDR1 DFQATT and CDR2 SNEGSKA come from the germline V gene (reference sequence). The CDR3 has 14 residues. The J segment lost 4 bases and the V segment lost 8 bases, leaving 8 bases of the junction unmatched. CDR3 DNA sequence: TGCAGTACTCCCGGGACAGGGGGCCGAGAGACCCAGTACTTC. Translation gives CSTPGTGGRETQYF.

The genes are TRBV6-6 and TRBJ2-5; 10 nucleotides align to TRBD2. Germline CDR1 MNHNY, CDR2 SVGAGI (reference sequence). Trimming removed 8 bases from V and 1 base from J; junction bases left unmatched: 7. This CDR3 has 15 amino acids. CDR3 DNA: TGTGCCAGCCGGGACAGGACTAGCGGCCAAGAGACCCAGTACTTC. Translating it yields CASRDRTSGQETQYF.

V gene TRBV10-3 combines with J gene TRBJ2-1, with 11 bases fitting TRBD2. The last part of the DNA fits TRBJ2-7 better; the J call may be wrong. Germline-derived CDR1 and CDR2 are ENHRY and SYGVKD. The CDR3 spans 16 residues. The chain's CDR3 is CAIRGLAVVSGNEQYF. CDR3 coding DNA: TGTGCCATCAGGGGACTAGCGGTAGTGTCGGGCAATGAGCAGTACTTC.